The text below deals with one T cell receptor (beta chain). Its antigen remains unknown. This sample stems from a study of prognosis after radiotherapy for stage I lung cancer. Overall study: Patients with newly diagnosed primary stage I lung tumors numbered more than 13, with 4 or 5 others having oligometastatic NSCLC after surgical resection of the primary tumor.

Genomic DNA was the source, and TCR beta CDR3 was amplified from it by two-round multiplex PCR. Individual primers that were specific to each TRBV and TRBJ gene served in first-round PCR. MiXCR was run by TCRdb on the multiplex PCR reads, yielding one entry per CDR3 protein. This table has 10,000 to 15,000 distinct CDR3 sequences, around two fifths appearing once. Whole-study findings and limits: A drop in unique TCR clone counts was seen after stereotactic body radiation therapy, median roughly 10,000 versus 7,000. Differences in TRBV and TRBJ gene usage were reportedly observed between patients with and without metastases.

The CDR3 length is 13 residues. The germline V gene has CDR1 SNHLY and CDR2 FYNNEI. The V segment lost 7 bases and the J segment 5 bases; nucleotides outside the gene matches: 3. Material: PBMCs, obtained before or after stereotactic body radiation therapy (not recorded which). This receptor was obtained from a donor over 45 with non-small cell lung cancer. The chain couples TRBV2 to TRBJ1-5; the match to TRBD1 covers 9 bases. The CDR3 region has the DNA TGTGCCAGCAACACAGGGGGCGATCAGCCCCAGCATTTT. It codes for CASNTGGDQPQHF.